The 12 T cell receptor beta chains below all came from one sample that was sequenced in a study of T cells after somatic rescue of genetic block. This table comes from immunoSEQ multiplex PCR, and its TCRdb copy is limited to in-frame clones, with some not included. The sample contains roughly 58,000 clones, about 96% of which appear only once. Sequencing was done on a sample of peripheral blood mononuclear cells (PBMCs). Receptors were obtained from a child younger than two.

The V and J genes are TRBV11-3 and TRBJ2-2; no definite D call. The germline CDR1 and CDR2 sequences are SGHNT and YENEEA. The CDR3 runs 12 residues. The germline V and J ends were trimmed by 5 bases and 6 bases, with 7 bases remaining between them. This chain's CDR3 is CASSPSAGELFF. CDR3 sequence (DNA): TGTGCCAGCAGCCCCTCGGCCGGGGAGCTGTTTTTT.

The J gene is TRBJ1-2, the V gene TRBV29-1; no clear D. Germline-derived CDR1 and CDR2 are SQVTM and ANQGSEA. Trimming left V 3 bases short and J 7 bases short, with 3 bases between. The CDR3 totals 9 residues. The CDR3, as DNA: TGCAGCGTTGAGGGTGGCTACACCTTC. Translating it yields CSVEGGYTF.

This clone was picked up one time. This chain uses TRBV6-1 with TRBJ2-1; D gene ambiguous. Trimming removed 3 bases at V and 12 bases at J, with 6 bases between. The CDR3 is 10 residues long. Germline V gene lookup returns CDR1 MNHNS and CDR2 SASEGT. CDR3 nucleotide sequence: TGTGCCAGCAGTGATTTAGGGCAGTTCTTC. Translating it yields CASSDLGQFF.

The gene calls are TRBV4-3 and TRBJ2-1; tentative D call: TRBD1 (6 bases). Germline CDR1 is LGHNA and CDR2 is YSLEER. CDR3 length equals 13 residues. The V end lost 0 bases, the J end lost 10 bases, and 10 bases lay between the germline ends. CDR3 sequence (DNA): TGCGCCAGCAGCCAAGATCTGACAGGCGAGCAGTTCTTC. It is translated as CASSQDLTGEQFF.

The sample holds one count of this clone. The chain uses TRBV6-1 and TRBJ1-1, with D unclear. This CDR3 region has 14 residues. V was trimmed by 5 bases and J by 1 base, leaving 11 bases between them. Germline values: CDR1 MNHNS, CDR2 SASEGT. CDR3 region: CASSLNDKNTEAFF. The CDR3 DNA is TGTGCCAGCAGTCTCAATGACAAGAACACTGAAGCTTTCTTT.

J is TRBJ2-7 and V is TRBV30; D unresolved. The CDR3 extends over 11 amino acids. Germline V gives CDR1 GTSNPN, CDR2 SVGIG (reference sequence). V lost 0 bases and J lost 5, with 5 bases in between. This chain's CDR3 is CAWSVHHEQYF. CDR3 bases: TGTGCCTGGAGTGTACACCACGAGCAGTACTTC.

The genes are TRBV11-2 and TRBJ2-7; TRBD2 matches at 10 bases. Germline V gene lookup returns CDR1 SGHAT and CDR2 FQNNGV. There are 14 residues in the CDR3. The ends lost 6 bases at V and 2 bases at J; junction bases unmatched: 4. CDR3 DNA sequence: TGTGCCAGCAGGCGAACTAGCGGGACCTACGAGCAGTACTTC. This sequence encodes CASRRTSGTYEQYF.

The chain couples TRBV6-5 to TRBJ1-4; unclear D gene. With 4 bases removed from V and 4 bases from J, the gap between germline ends came to 10 bases. Germline CDR1 MNHEY, CDR2 SVGAGI. The CDR3 spans 14 residues. The CDR3 sequence is CASSLAVYNEKLFF. CDR3 nucleotides: TGTGCCAGCAGTTTAGCAGTCTATAATGAAAAACTGTTTTTT.

This chain joins TRBV7-2 and TRBJ2-1, with D possibly being TRBD2 (6 bases). The CDR3 runs 14 residues. CDR1 is SGHTA, CDR2 FQGNSA, per germline. V dropped 6 bases and J dropped 3 bases, with 12 bases sitting between them. The CDR3 bases are TGTGCCAGCAGGACTAGAGCATTCTACAATGAGCAGTTCTTC. Translated: CASRTRAFYNEQFF.

This rearrangement joins TRBV19 to TRBJ2-7; D uncertain. Germline loops: CDR1 LNHDA, CDR2 SQIVND (reference sequence). This CDR3 comprises 11 residues. V dropped 5 bases and J dropped 6 bases, with 8 bases sitting between them. The DNA for the CDR3 is TGTGCCAGTAGTTGGCTAGGCGAGCAGTACTTC. Protein: CASSWLGEQYF.

In regard to this clone: One end of the junction varies from germline; a read error may be responsible. The CDR3 nucleotides read TGCGCCAGCAGCTACCGGGACAGGGTTTGGCATTTT. This translates into CASSYRDRVWHF. The chain is built from TRBV5-1 and TRBJ2-3; 9 nucleotides line up with TRBD1. CDR3 size: 12 residues. Germline V gene data show CDR1 as SGHRS and CDR2 as YFSETQ.

The gene calls are TRBV28 and TRBJ1-2, with 7 bases that match TRBD1. The germline CDR1 and CDR2 sequences are MDHEN and SYDVKM. The CDR3 runs to 13 residues. V trimming: 6 bases; J trimming: 5 bases; junction bases outside the gene matches: 6. CDR3 amino acids: CASSPTGKYGYTF. For the CDR3, the DNA is TGTGCCAGCAGCCCGACAGGGAAGTATGGCTACACCTTC.